The present T cell receptor beta chain was sequenced within a study of CD8+ T cells in alopecia areata. General study points: A great number of expanded lesional clones endured in scalp and blood during tofacitinib.

Indicated treatment: oral pan-JAK inhibitor, 5-10 mg twice daily. The sorting of PBMCs gave CD4+ and CD8+ T cells. In this sample, this clone turned up a few times. Its specificity is not known. V lost 6 bases and J 6 bases, leaving 20 bases between the germline ends. CDR3 length equals 14 residues. The germline CDR1 and CDR2 sequences are GTSNPN and SVGIG (reference sequence). RNA was isolated and reverse transcribed to cDNA, the sequencing template. Sequenced by immunoSEQ multiplex PCR; TCRdb stores in-frame clones only, minus some. The data show 80,000 to 100,000 clones, around 44% seen once. The source was CD8+ T cells sorted from blood, collected at week 24, from a patient treated with tofacitinib. This receptor was identified in a human donor with alopecia areata. V and J are TRBV30 and TRBJ1-1, with no clear D. The CDR3 sequence: CACTGVTRGAEAFF. Written as DNA, the CDR3 is TGTGCCTGCACCGGAGTCACCCGAGGTGCTGAAGCTTTCTTT.